This T cell receptor beta chain emerged from a study of blood T cells in healthy people across ages. The CDR3 runs 13 residues. V dropped 0 bases and J dropped 7; count of bases not matched to a gene: 0. Germline V gene data show CDR1 as LGHDT and CDR2 as YNNKEL (reference sequence). Whole-study results and caveats: Investigators viewed diversity estimates from one million T cells as underestimates, the study reported. Leaving the PBMCs unsorted stopped any conclusive comparison of naive versus antigen-experienced cells.

Note on this clonotype: Its target is not known.

The second PCR ran roughly 6 to 12 cycles with a sample-barcoded 5' primer and J-beta primers. TCRdb re-analysed the 5' RACE reads in MiXCR, keeping a single row per CDR3 protein. The sample records some 1,000,000 distinct CDR3 sequences, about 23% being singletons. This sample was also put to use in a study of T cells of mothers and their children. Per that paper: Second-round PCR products received sample barcodes and 2-4 random nucleotides from the M1S primer.

The chain recombines TRBV3-1 with TRBJ2-5; 9 nucleotides agree with TRBD1. This TCR was recovered from a girl aged 2 to 10 in good health. The specimen was blood. The CDR3 coding sequence is TGTGCCAGCAGCCAAGAGGGACAGGGGACCCAGTACTTC. The encoded protein is CASSQEGQGTQYF.